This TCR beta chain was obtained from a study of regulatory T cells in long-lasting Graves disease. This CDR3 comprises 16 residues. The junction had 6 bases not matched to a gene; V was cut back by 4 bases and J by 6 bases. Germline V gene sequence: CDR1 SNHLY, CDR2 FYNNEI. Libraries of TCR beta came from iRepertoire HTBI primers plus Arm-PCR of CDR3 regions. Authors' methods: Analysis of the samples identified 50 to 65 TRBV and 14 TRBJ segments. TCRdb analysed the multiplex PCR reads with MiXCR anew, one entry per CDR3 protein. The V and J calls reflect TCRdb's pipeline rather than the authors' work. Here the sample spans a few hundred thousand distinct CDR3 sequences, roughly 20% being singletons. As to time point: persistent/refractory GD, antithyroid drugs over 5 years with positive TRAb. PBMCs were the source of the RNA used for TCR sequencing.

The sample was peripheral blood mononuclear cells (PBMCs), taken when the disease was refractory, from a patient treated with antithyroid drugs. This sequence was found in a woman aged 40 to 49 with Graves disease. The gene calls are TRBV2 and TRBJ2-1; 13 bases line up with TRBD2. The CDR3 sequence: CASSGRTSGSRNEQFF. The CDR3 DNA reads TGTGCCAGCAGTGGGAGGACTAGCGGGAGTCGCAATGAGCAGTTCTTC.